This T cell receptor beta chain appears in the sequencing data of a study of blood T cell repertoires in COVID-19. For the study at large: The United States, Italy and Spain provided the acute and convalescent COVID-19 samples.

Using immunoSEQ multiplex PCR, the repertoire was profiled, and TCRdb retains in-frame clones only, with some absent. The sample holds around 480,000 clones, about 90% seen once. Everyone who took part was about 18 to 90 years old, and they came from 20 to 25 US areas. Material for sequencing was PBMCs or T cells enriched from blood (not recorded which). The sequence derives from a woman aged 18-29 years who had recovered from COVID-19.

The CDR3 reads CASSQDPTGGYVYGYTF. As DNA, the CDR3 is TGTGCCAGCAGCCAAGATCCGACAGGGGGATACGTCTATGGCTACACCTTC. The rearrangement joins TRBV3-1 (or the pseudogene TRBV3-2) to TRBJ1-2, with 9 bases identical to TRBD1. This CDR3 comprises 17 residues. Trimming at V came to 0 bases and at J to 4 bases, leaving 9 bases not matched to a gene. Germline V gene lookup returns CDR1 LGHDT and CDR2 YNNKEL (reference sequence).